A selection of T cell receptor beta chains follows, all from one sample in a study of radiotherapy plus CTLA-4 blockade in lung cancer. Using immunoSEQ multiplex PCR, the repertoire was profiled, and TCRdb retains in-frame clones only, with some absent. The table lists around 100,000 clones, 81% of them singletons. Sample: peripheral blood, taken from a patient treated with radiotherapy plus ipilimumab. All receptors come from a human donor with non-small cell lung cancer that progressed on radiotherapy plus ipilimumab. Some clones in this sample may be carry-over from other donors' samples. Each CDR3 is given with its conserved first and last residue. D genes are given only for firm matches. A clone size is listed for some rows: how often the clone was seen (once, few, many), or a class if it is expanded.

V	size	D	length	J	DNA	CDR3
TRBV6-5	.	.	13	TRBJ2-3	TGTGCCAGCAGTACAGGGAAGACAGATACGCAGTATTTT	CASSTGKTDTQYF
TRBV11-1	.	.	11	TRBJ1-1	TGTGCCAGCAGCATGACAGTTGAAGCTTTCTTT	CASSMTVEAFF
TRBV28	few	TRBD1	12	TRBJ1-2	TGTGCCAGCAGTCGGACAGGGAATGGCTACACCTTC	CASSRTGNGYTF
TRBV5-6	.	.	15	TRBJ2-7	TGTGCCAGCAGCTTTGGGGGGCCCGAAACCTACGAGCAGTACTTC	CASSFGGPETYEQYF
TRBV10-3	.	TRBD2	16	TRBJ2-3	TGTGCCATCAGCCCCACTAGCGGGGTCGGGACAGATACGCAGTATTTT	CAISPTSGVGTDTQYF
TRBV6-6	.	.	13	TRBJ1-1	TGTGCCAGTTCGCCCTCCATGAACACTGAAGCTTTCTTT	CASSPSMNTEAFF
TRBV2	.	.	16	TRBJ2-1	TGTGCCAGCAGTGAAGCGCTTAGGCAGGACTACAATGAGCAGTTCTTC	CASSEALRQDYNEQFF
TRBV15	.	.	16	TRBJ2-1	TGTGCCACCAGCAGAGAGAAAGGGACAAGTTACAATGAGCAGTTCTTC	CATSREKGTSYNEQFF
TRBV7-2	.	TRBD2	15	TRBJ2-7	TGTGCCAGCAGCTTGGGACTAGCGGTAACCTACGAGCAGTACTTC	CASSLGLAVTYEQYF
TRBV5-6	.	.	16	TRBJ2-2	TGTGCCAGCAGCTTGTGGCAGGGTGTATGGCCCGGGGAGCTGTTTTTT	CASSLWQGVWPGELFF
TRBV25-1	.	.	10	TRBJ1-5	TGTGCCAGCAGTGAGTGGCCCCAGCATTTT	CASSEWPQHF
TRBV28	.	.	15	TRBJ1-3	TGTGCCAGCAGTTGGGGGGCAGGGTCTGGAAACACCATATATTTT	CASSWGAGSGNTIYF
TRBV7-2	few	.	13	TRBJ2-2	TGTGCCAGCACCAAGGGGGACACCGGGGAGCTGTTTTTT	CASTKGDTGELFF
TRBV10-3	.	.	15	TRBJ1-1	TGTGCCATCAGTGAGTGGAGTCAACTGAACACTGAAGCTTTCTTT	CAISEWSQLNTEAFF
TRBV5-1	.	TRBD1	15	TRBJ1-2	TGCGCCAGCAGCAAACAGGGGGGGCTGGACTATGGCTACACCTTC	CASSKQGGLDYGYTF
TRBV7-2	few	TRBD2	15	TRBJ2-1	TGTGCCAGCAGCTTAGACGGGACTAAGAACAATGAGCAGTTCTTC	CASSLDGTKNNEQFF
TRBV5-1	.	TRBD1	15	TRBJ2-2	TGCGCCAGCCGAAAACAGGGGGCGAGCACCGGGGAGCTGTTTTTT	CASRKQGASTGELFF
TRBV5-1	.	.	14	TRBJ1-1	TGCGCCAGCAGCTTGGACAGGTTTCCCACTGAAGCTTTCTTT	CASSLDRFPTEAFF
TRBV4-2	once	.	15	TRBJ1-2	TGTGCCAGCAGCCAAGAACACAAAGCGATATATGGCTACACCTTC	CASSQEHKAIYGYTF
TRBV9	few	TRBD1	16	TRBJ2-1	TGTGCCAGCAGCCCCGGAGGGACAGGGGGGCAAAATGAGCAGTTCTTC	CASSPGGTGGQNEQFF
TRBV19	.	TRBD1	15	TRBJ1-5	TGTGCCAGTAGTCGCACAGGGGTGGACGGGAGGCCCCAGCATTTT	CASSRTGVDGRPQHF
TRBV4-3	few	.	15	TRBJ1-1	TGCGCCAGCAGCCAGTTAGGGACTGGGAACACTGAAGCTTTCTTT	CASSQLGTGNTEAFF
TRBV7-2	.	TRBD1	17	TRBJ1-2	TGTGCCAGCAGCTTACCGACAGGGTGGAAACCCCTTAATGGCTACACCTTC	CASSLPTGWKPLNGYTF
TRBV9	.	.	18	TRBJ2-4	TGTGCCAGCAGCTGGCCTCTAGGGTTTGGTCGGGCCAAAAACATTCAGTACTTC	CASSWPLGFGRAKNIQYF
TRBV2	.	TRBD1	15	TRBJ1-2	TGTGCCAGCAGTGAACTCCCGACAGGGTTCTATGGCTACACCTTC	CASSELPTGFYGYTF
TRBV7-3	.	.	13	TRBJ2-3	TGTGCCAGCAGCATCGGGGGCGCAGATACGCAGTATTTT	CASSIGGADTQYF
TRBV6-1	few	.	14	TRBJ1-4	TGTGCCAGCAGTGCGACACCCAAGGGGGAAAAACTGTTTTTT	CASSATPKGEKLFF
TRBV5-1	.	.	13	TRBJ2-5	TGCGCCAGCTCCCCCGGGGTGGGAGAGACCCAGTACTTC	CASSPGVGETQYF
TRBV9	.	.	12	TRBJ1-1	TGTGCCAGCAGCCCCGGGACCCTGGAAGCTTTCTTT	CASSPGTLEAFF
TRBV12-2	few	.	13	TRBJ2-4	TGTGCAAGTCGCTTCAAGTTATTGGACATTCAGTACTTC	CASRFKLLDIQYF
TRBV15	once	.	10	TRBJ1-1	TGTGCCACCAGCAGGGCCGAAGCTTTCTTT	CATSRAEAFF
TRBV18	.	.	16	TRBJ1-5	TGTGCCAGCTCACAGGACGCCCAAGGAGGCAATCAGCCCCAGCATTTT	CASSQDAQGGNQPQHF
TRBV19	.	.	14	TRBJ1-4	TGTGCCAGTTCCCTAAGGGGGTTTAATGAAAAACTGTTTTTT	CASSLRGFNEKLFF